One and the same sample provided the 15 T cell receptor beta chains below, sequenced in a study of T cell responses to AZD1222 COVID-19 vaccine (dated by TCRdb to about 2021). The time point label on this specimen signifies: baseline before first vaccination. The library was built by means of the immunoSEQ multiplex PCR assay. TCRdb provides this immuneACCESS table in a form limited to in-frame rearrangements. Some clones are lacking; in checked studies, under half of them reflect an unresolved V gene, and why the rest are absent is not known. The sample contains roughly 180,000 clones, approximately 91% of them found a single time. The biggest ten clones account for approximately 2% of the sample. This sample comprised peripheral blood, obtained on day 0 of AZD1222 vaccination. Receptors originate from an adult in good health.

The CDR3 protein is CASSFSRVTEAFF. The CDR3 DNA sequence: TGTGCCAGCAGTTTTTCCAGGGTTACTGAAGCTTTCTTT. The gene calls are TRBV12-3 or TRBV12-4 and TRBJ1-1, with a weak D call TRBD1 (5 bases). Trimming pared 3 bases from V and 5 bases from J, leaving 10 bases between. This CDR3 comprises 13 residues.

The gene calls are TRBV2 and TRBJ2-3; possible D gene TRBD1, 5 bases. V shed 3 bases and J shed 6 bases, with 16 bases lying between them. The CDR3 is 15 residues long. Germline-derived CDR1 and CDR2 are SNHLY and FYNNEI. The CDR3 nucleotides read TGTGCCAGCAGTGAGGGGCTACACCCGTGGGATACGCAGTATTTT. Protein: CASSEGLHPWDTQYF.

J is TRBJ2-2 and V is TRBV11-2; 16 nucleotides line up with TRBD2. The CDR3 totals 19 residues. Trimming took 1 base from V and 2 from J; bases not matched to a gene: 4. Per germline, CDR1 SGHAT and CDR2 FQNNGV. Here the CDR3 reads CASSLVGLAGGFNTGELFF. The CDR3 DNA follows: TGTGCCAGCAGCTTAGTGGGACTAGCGGGAGGGTTCAACACCGGGGAGCTGTTTTTT.

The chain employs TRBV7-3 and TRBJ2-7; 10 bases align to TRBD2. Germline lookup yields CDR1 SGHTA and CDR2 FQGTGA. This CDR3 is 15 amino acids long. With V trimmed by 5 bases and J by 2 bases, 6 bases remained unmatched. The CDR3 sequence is CASSPGLAATYEQYF. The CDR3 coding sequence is TGTGCCAGCAGCCCTGGACTAGCGGCCACCTACGAGCAGTACTTC.

For the CDR3, the DNA is TGCAGCGTTTTACTAGCGGGAGAGGGAGATACGCAGTATTTT. This gives the protein CSVLLAGEGDTQYF. V gene TRBV29-1 combines with J gene TRBJ2-3; 11 bases fit TRBD2. V lost 5 bases, J lost 5 bases, and 6 bases stayed unmatched. The CDR3 is made up of 14 amino acids. CDR1 SQVTM and CDR2 ANQGSEA come from the germline V gene.

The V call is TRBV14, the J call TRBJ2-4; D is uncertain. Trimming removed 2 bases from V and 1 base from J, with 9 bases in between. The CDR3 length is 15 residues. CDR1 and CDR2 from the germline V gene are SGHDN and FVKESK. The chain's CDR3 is CASSQQTAAKNIQYF. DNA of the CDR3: TGTGCCAGCAGCCAACAGACGGCGGCCAAAAACATTCAGTACTTC.

The CDR3 DNA sequence: TGTGCCAGCAGCCAAAGCCGCAAGAACACCGGGGAGCTGTTTTTT. It yields the protein CASSQSRKNTGELFF. This chain joins TRBV3-1 (or the pseudogene TRBV3-2) and TRBJ2-2; D uncertain. The CDR3 covers 15 residues. CDR1 and CDR2 from the germline V gene are LGHDT and YNNKEL (reference sequence). V was trimmed by 2 bases and J by 1 base, leaving 8 bases between them.

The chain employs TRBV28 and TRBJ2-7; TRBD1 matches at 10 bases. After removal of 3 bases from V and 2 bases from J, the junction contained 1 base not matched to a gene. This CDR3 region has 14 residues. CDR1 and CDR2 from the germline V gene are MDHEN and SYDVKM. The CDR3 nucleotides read TGTGCCAGCAGTTTTGGGACAGGGGCCTACGAGCAGTACTTC. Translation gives CASSFGTGAYEQYF. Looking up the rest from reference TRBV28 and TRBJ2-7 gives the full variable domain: DVKVTQSSRYLVKRTGEKVFLECVQDMDHENMFWYRQDPGLGLRLIYFSYDVKMKEKGDIPEGYSVSREKKERFSLILESASTNQTSMYLCASSFGTGAYEQYFGPGTRLTVT.

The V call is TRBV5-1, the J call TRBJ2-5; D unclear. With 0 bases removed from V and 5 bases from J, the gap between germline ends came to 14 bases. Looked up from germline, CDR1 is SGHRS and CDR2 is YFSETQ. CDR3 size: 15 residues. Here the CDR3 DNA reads TGCGCCAGCAGCTTGGCCGTGGACCTGGGGGAGACCCAGTACTTC. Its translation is CASSLAVDLGETQYF.

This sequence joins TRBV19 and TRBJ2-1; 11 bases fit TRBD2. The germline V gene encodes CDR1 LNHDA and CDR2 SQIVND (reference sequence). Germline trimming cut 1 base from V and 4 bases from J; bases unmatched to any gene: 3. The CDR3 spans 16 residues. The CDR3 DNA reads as TGTGCCAGTAGTATAGTGGGGACTAGCGGATACAATGAGCAGTTCTTC. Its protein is CASSIVGTSGYNEQFF.

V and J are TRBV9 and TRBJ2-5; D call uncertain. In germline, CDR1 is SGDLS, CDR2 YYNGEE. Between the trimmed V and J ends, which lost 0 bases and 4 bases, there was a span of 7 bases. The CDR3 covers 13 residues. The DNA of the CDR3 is TGTGCCAGCAGCGTAGGATTTTCAGAGACCCAGTACTTC. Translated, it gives CASSVGFSETQYF.

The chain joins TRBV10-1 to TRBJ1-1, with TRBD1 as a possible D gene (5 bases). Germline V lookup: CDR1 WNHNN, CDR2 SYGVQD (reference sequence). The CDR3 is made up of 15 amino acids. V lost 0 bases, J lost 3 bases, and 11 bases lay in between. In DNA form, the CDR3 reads TGCGCCAGCAGTGAGTCGGGGGGAGACTACACTGAAGCTTTCTTT. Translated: CASSESGGDYTEAFF.

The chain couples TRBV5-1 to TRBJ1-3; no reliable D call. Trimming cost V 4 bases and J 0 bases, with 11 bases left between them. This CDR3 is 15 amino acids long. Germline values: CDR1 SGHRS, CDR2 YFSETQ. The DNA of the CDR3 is TGCGCCAGCAGCCCTGCCATAAGCTCTGGAAACACCATATATTTT. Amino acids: CASSPAISSGNTIYF. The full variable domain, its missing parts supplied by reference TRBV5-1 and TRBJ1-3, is KAGVTQTPRYLIKTRGQQVTLSCSPISGHRSVSWYQQTPGQGLQFLFEYFSETQRNKGNFPGRFSGRQFSNSRSEMNVSTLELGDSALYLCASSPAISSGNTIYFGEGSWLTVV.

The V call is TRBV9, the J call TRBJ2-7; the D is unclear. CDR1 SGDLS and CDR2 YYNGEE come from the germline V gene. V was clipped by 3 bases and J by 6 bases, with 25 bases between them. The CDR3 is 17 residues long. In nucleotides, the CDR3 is TGTGCCAGCAGCGGAGCAATTGGGTCTATTCCCTCAGGCGAGCAGTACTTC. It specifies CASSGAIGSIPSGEQYF.

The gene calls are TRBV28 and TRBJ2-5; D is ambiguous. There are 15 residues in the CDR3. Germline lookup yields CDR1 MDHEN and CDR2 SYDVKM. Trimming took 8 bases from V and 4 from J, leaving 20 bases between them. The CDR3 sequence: CASSPFGRIGETQYF. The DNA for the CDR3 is TGTGCCAGCTCCCCCTTCGGACGGATCGGAGAGACCCAGTACTTC.